This TCR beta chain was sequenced for a study of T cell changes during pregnancy in multiple sclerosis. The protocol was immunoSEQ multiplex PCR, while the TCRdb copy is restricted to in-frame clones and leaves out a portion. Of approximately 63,000 clones listed, 91% are singletons. This specimen was peripheral blood, taken after pregnancy. This clonotype was sampled from a female donor in good health, enrolled as a control in a pregnancy study.

As DNA, the CDR3 is TGTGCCAGCTCCCCTTCAGGGGCCGGGTACGAGCAGTACTTC. Protein sequence: CASSPSGAGYEQYF. The rearrangement links TRBV18 to TRBJ2-7; a possible D gene is TRBD1 (6 bases). The V end was cut by 6 bases, the J end by 4 bases, with 16 bases between. CDR3 length equals 14 residues. The germline gives CDR1 KGHSH, CDR2 LQKENI.